The rows below give T cell receptor beta chains drawn from one sample of a study of T cells in Graves' hyperthyroidism and ophthalmopathy. TCRdb re-analysed the multiplex PCR reads in MiXCR, keeping a single row per CDR3 protein. The sample holds about 700,000 distinct CDR3 sequences, about 45% seen once. Material for sequencing was peripheral blood or thyroid tissue (not recorded which). The origin of the receptors is an adult man with Graves' disease, either hyperthyroidism or ophthalmopathy (not recorded which). CDR3s include the opening cysteine and the closing phenylalanine or tryptophan. A D gene is named only where the DNA matches it firmly. Part of the rows lack a size; the others show once, few, many or a class for expanded clones.

J | size | D | V | CDR3 | DNA
TRBJ2-3 | NA | TRBD2 | TRBV29-1 | CSVGGSRTDTQYF | TGCAGCGTTGGCGGGAGTAGGACAGATACGCAGTATTTT
TRBJ1-4 | NA | NA | TRBV7-8 | CASSPLEVSNEKLFF | TGTGCCAGCAGCCCACTGGAGGTTTCTAATGAAAAACTGTTTTTT
TRBJ1-1 | few | NA | TRBV2 | CASSEQPGTEAFF | TGTGCCAGCAGTGAGCAACCAGGCACTGAAGCTTTCTTT
TRBJ1-1 | many | NA | TRBV7-8 | CASSFNLEPEAFF | TGTGCCAGCAGCTTTAACCTTGAACCTGAAGCTTTCTTT
TRBJ1-4 | many | TRBD1 | TRBV24-1 | CATSDPQGAGEKLFF | TGTGCCACCAGTGATCCACAGGGGGCTGGGGAAAAACTGTTTTTT
TRBJ2-5 | NA | NA | TRBV7-6 | CASSQEGESETQYF | TGTGCCAGCAGCCAAGAGGGGGAGAGTGAGACCCAGTACTTC
TRBJ1-6 | many | NA | TRBV2 | CASSPGTVNSPLHF | TGTGCCAGCAGTCCCGGGACGGTTAATTCACCCCTCCACTTT
TRBJ2-7 | NA | TRBD1 | TRBV9 | CSVTGEYEQYF | TGCAGCGTCACAGGGGAGTACGAGCAGTACTTC
TRBJ2-2 | few | NA | TRBV6-5 | CASSLSPSSYTGELFF | TGTGCCAGCAGCTTGAGTCCCAGTAGCTACACCGGGGAGCTGTTTTTT
TRBJ1-1 | many | NA | TRBV7-9 | CASSLSDEAFF | TGTGCCAGCAGCCTGAGCGATGAAGCTTTCTTT
TRBJ2-5 | few | NA | TRBV7-9 | CASSLLPGAVETQYF | TGTGCCAGCAGCTTACTTCCGGGGGCCGTAGAGACCCAGTACTTC
TRBJ2-5 | many | TRBD1 | TRBV29-1 | CSVEWRQGAGETQYF | TGCAGCGTTGAATGGCGTCAGGGGGCTGGAGAGACCCAGTACTTC
TRBJ2-5 | many | TRBD2 | TRBV11-2 | CASSKGLAVETQYF | TGTGCCAGCAGCAAGGGACTAGCGGTTGAGACCCAGTACTTC
TRBJ1-2 | many | NA | TRBV29-1 | CSAQSQGNYGYTF | TGCAGCGCCCAGAGCCAGGGAAACTATGGCTACACCTTC
TRBJ1-2 | once | NA | TRBV2 | CATSDLDSNYGYTF | TGTGCCACCAGTGATCTTGACAGCAACTATGGCTACACCTTC
TRBJ2-3 | NA | TRBD1 | TRBV19 | CASSSYRGDTQYF | TGTGCCAGTAGTTCTTACAGGGGAGATACGCAGTATTTT
TRBJ1-2 | few | NA | TRBV6-1 | CASSERQRYNYGYTF | TGTGCCAGCAGTGAAAGACAACGTTATAACTATGGCTACACCTTC
TRBJ2-7 | few | NA | TRBV11-2 | CASSLNRYYEQYF | TGTGCCAGCAGCTTGAACAGATACTACGAGCAGTACTTC
TRBJ2-2 | NA | TRBD1 | TRBV2 | CASGDRGTGELFF | TGTGCCAGCGGGGACAGGGGGACCGGGGAGCTGTTTTTT
TRBJ1-2 | few | NA | TRBV12-3/TRBV12-4 | CASSPVRGVYGYTF | TGTGCCAGCAGCCCCGTACGGGGGGTATACGGCTACACCTTC
TRBJ2-7 | NA | NA | TRBV29-1 | CSAGGRHEQYF | TGCAGCGCGGGTGGACGCCACGAGCAGTACTTC
TRBJ1-1 | NA | NA | TRBV2 | CASSSRDGGVDTEAFF | TGTGCCAGCAGTTCCCGGGACGGTGGAGTGGACACTGAAGCTTTCTTT
TRBJ1-6 | NA | NA | TRBV7-9 | CASSLVAGSPLHF | TGTGCCAGCAGCTTAGTGGCTGGTTCACCCCTCCACTTT
TRBJ1-4 | few | TRBD1 | TRBV7-2 | CASSVRQGSNEKLFF | TGTGCCAGCAGCGTTAGACAGGGGAGTAATGAAAAACTGTTTTTT
TRBJ2-2 | many | NA | TRBV14 | CASSLKYTGELFF | TGTGCCAGCAGCCTTAAGTACACCGGGGAGCTGTTTTTT